This TCR beta chain was retrieved from a study of T cell responses to AZD1222 COVID-19 vaccine. Sequencing used immunoSEQ multiplex PCR; TCRdb keeps in-frame clones, though not all of them. The sample lists approximately 92,000 clones; 85% to 90% were seen once. V shed 0 bases, J shed 2 bases, and the junction held 2 bases outside the gene matches. There are 16 residues in the CDR3. CDR1 is MGHRA, CDR2 YSYEKL, per germline. The sequences come from peripheral blood, collected on day 0 of AZD1222 vaccination. The source of this sequence is an adult in good health. V gene TRBV4-1 combines with J gene TRBJ2-4, with 9 bases matching TRBD1. As DNA, the CDR3 is TGCGCCAGCAGCCAAGACGGACAGGGGACCAAAAACATTCAGTACTTC. It codes for CASSQDGQGTKNIQYF.